The 18 T cell receptor beta chains presented below share a single source sample, sequenced in a study of blood T cells in healthy people across ages. A second PCR of roughly 7 to 11 cycles used a sample-barcoded 5' primer and a J-beta primer mix. TCRdb passed the 5' RACE reads through MiXCR, listing each CDR3 protein once. The table has under 2,000,000 distinct CDR3 sequences, less than 50% seen once. Sequencing was performed on blood. Receptors were obtained from a middle-aged woman in good health.

The V call is TRBV5-1, the J call TRBJ2-1; possible D gene TRBD1, 6 bases. Germline CDR1 reads SGHRS; CDR2 reads YFSETQ. Trimming removed 0 bases at V and 6 bases at J, with 13 bases between. This CDR3 spans 15 amino acids. In DNA form, the CDR3 reads TGCGCCAGCAGCTTGGCAGGGGCCGTTCCCAATGAGCAGTTCTTC. Protein product: CASSLAGAVPNEQFF. The full variable domain, in which reference TRBV5-1 and TRBJ2-1 provide the parts outside the CDR3, is KAGVTQTPRYLIKTRGQQVTLSCSPISGHRSVSWYQQTPGQGLQFLFEYFSETQRNKGNFPGRFSGRQFSNSRSEMNVSTLELGDSALYLCASSLAGAVPNEQFFGPGTRLTVL.

The CDR3 DNA reads as TGTGCCAGCAGCCTTTGGCAGGGGGCCGGTGAGCAGTTCTTC. As protein: CASSLWQGAGEQFF. The V gene is TRBV7-6, the J gene TRBJ2-1; TRBD1 matches 8 bases. J was trimmed by 9 bases and V by 5 bases; bases with no gene match: 9. The CDR3 has 14 amino acids. CDR1 and CDR2 from the germline V gene are SGHVS and FNYEAQ.

The rearrangement uses TRBV2 and TRBJ1-2, with a possible D match to TRBD1 (6 bases). The CDR3 runs 16 residues. Trimming cost V 1 base and J 4 bases, with 16 bases left between them. Germline loops: CDR1 SNHLY, CDR2 FYNNEI. CDR3 bases: TGTGCCAGCAGTGAAGTCAGGGGAACCGACCTCTATGGCTACACCTTC. This codes for CASSEVRGTDLYGYTF.

The rearrangement links TRBV20-1 to TRBJ2-5; 7 positions agree with TRBD2. CDR1 and CDR2 from the germline V gene are DFQATT and SNEGSKA (reference sequence). J gave up 1 base and V 2 bases, and 7 bases lay outside the gene matches. The CDR3 consists of 15 residues. The CDR3 here is CSARRGGGSQETQYF. DNA for the CDR3: TGCAGTGCTAGACGTGGGGGGGGTTCCCAAGAGACCCAGTACTTC.

J is TRBJ2-1 and V is TRBV6-5, with 7 bases lining up with TRBD2. The length of the CDR3 is 17 residues. With V trimmed by 0 bases and J by 5 bases, 10 bases remained unmatched. From germline, CDR1 is MNHEY and CDR2 SVGAGI. CDR3 in amino acids: CASSYSSGRDGDNEQFF. In DNA, the CDR3 is TGTGCCAGCAGTTACTCGTCGGGGAGGGATGGAGACAATGAGCAGTTCTTC.

This clonotype occurred a few times. The chain carries TRBV6-1 and TRBJ1-2; weak D call: TRBD1 (5 bases). This CDR3 region has 14 residues. CDR1 and CDR2 from the germline V gene are MNHNS and SASEGT. Trimming shortened V by 2 bases and J by 8 bases, and 15 bases separated the two germline ends. The CDR3 reads CASSESRAFGGYTF. The CDR3 nucleotides are TGTGCCAGCAGTGAATCCAGGGCCTTTGGGGGCTACACCTTC.

This clonotype has only a few counts. The rearrangement joins TRBV20-1 to TRBJ2-1; D remains ambiguous. Deletions cut 6 bases from V and 0 bases from J, with 12 bases between. The CDR3 runs to 14 residues. Per the germline V gene, CDR1 is DFQATT and CDR2 is SNEGSKA (reference sequence). This CDR3 reads CSAMRFSSYNEQFF. Written as DNA, the CDR3 is TGCAGTGCAATGAGATTCTCCTCCTACAATGAGCAGTTCTTC.

The gene calls are TRBV7-3 and TRBJ2-3, with D perhaps being TRBD1 or TRBD2 (5 bases each). In germline, CDR1 is SGHTA, CDR2 FQGTGA. V was cut by 4 bases and J by 5 bases, with 22 bases left in between. This CDR3 contains 17 residues. In DNA, the CDR3 is TGTGCCAGCAGCTCCGGAACACTAGGGGTAGATCAAGATACGCAGTATTTT. This sequence encodes CASSSGTLGVDQDTQYF. Combining the CDR3 with reference TRBV7-3 and TRBJ2-3 gives the whole variable domain GAGVSQTPSNKVTEKGKYVELRCDPISGHTALYWYRQSLGQGPEFLIYFQGTGAADDSGLPNDRFFAVRPEGSVSTLKIQRTERGDSAVYLCASSSGTLGVDQDTQYFGPGTRLTVL.

This chain connects TRBV2 to TRBJ1-2, with D tentatively TRBD1 (6 bases). This CDR3 spans 15 amino acids. Germline V gene data show CDR1 as SNHLY and CDR2 as FYNNEI. V lost 7 bases and J lost 4, with 19 bases in between. The chain's CDR3 is CASTVGRTDFYGYTF. The CDR3 coding sequence is TGTGCCAGCACCGTGGGCAGGACAGACTTCTATGGCTACACCTTC.

The rearrangement uses TRBV20-1 and TRBJ1-5; D is unclear. Trimming cost V 1 base and J 2 bases, with 15 bases left between them. The CDR3 extends over 16 amino acids. Germline V gene lookup returns CDR1 DFQATT and CDR2 SNEGSKA (reference sequence). Here the CDR3 reads CSARGPWALGNQPQHF. CDR3 in DNA: TGCAGTGCTAGAGGCCCTTGGGCTTTGGGCAATCAGCCCCAGCATTTT.

The CDR3 reads CASSLRQVTGANVLTF. CDR3 sequence (DNA): TGTGCCAGCAGTTTAAGGCAAGTCACCGGGGCCAACGTCCTGACTTTC. The chain combines TRBV28 with TRBJ2-6; D is ambiguous. This CDR3 comprises 16 residues. V lost 2 bases to trimming and J lost 4 bases, with 12 bases between them. Germline lookup yields CDR1 MDHEN and CDR2 SYDVKM.

The sample holds one count of this clonotype. The chain joins TRBV20-1 to TRBJ2-3; 8 bases map to TRBD2. Germline V gene data show CDR1 as DFQATT and CDR2 as SNEGSKA (reference sequence). With V trimmed by 6 bases and J by 4 bases, 6 bases remained unmatched. CDR3 length: 13 amino acids. The CDR3 bases are TGCAGTGCCTCTATAGCGGGGCCAGATACGCAGTATTTT. It is translated as CSASIAGPDTQYF.

The rearrangement uses TRBV6-1 and TRBJ2-5; D is undetermined. The CDR3 covers 14 residues. Germline V gene sequence: CDR1 MNHNS, CDR2 SASEGT. The V gene lost 6 bases and the J gene lost 5 bases, with 16 bases spanning the gap. CDR3 protein: CASSDGIDGETQYF. The DNA of the CDR3 is TGTGCCAGCAGCGATGGGATTGACGGGGAGACCCAGTACTTC.

This clonotype was detected a few times. The genes are TRBV5-1 and TRBJ2-5; D is unclear. The DNA matches TRBJ2-7 better at its end, which makes the J call doubtful. The CDR3 length is 11 residues. Per the germline V gene, CDR1 is SGHRS and CDR2 is YFSETQ. CDR3 in amino acids: CASSFNHEQYF. In DNA form, the CDR3 reads TGCGCCAGCAGCTTTAACCACGAGCAGTACTTC.

This rearrangement joins TRBV28 to TRBJ2-1; 8 bases agree with TRBD2. Trimming removed 1 base from V and 5 bases from J; junction bases left unmatched: 4. The CDR3 consists of 15 residues. CDR1 is MDHEN and CDR2 is SYDVKM in the germline V gene. DNA for the CDR3: TGTGCCAGCAGTTTATTCACTAGCGGCCACAATGAGCAGTTCTTC. Translated: CASSLFTSGHNEQFF.

V is TRBV7-9 and J is TRBJ2-4; 7 bases line up with TRBD1. Matching the DNA end better, TRBJ2-5 makes the J call doubtful. CDR1 is SEHNR and CDR2 is FQNEAQ in the germline V gene (reference sequence). The CDR3 length is 15 residues. The CDR3 region has the DNA TGTGCCAGCAGCTTAGAACAGGGGAGTGGCCAGACCCAGTACTTC. It yields the protein CASSLEQGSGQTQYF.

V is TRBV20-1 and J is TRBJ2-3; 9 nucleotides line up with TRBD2. The J segment lost 3 bases and the V segment lost 0 bases, leaving 16 bases of the junction unmatched. The CDR3 is made up of 19 amino acids. CDR1 is DFQATT, CDR2 SNEGSKA, per germline (reference sequence). CDR3 region: CSARDREFGGGALTDTQYF. The CDR3, as DNA: TGCAGTGCTAGAGATCGTGAATTCGGCGGGGGGGCCTTGACAGATACGCAGTATTTT.

The V and J genes are TRBV6-2 or TRBV6-3 and TRBJ2-3; D is perhaps TRBD1 (5 bases). The CDR3 length is 15 residues. V lost 2 bases and J lost 3, with 12 bases in between. Germline V CDR1 and CDR2: MNHEY, SVGEGT. The CDR3 DNA is TGTGCCAGCAGTTACCCCAGGGTCCGTACAGATACGCAGTATTTT. Translating gives CASSYPRVRTDTQYF.